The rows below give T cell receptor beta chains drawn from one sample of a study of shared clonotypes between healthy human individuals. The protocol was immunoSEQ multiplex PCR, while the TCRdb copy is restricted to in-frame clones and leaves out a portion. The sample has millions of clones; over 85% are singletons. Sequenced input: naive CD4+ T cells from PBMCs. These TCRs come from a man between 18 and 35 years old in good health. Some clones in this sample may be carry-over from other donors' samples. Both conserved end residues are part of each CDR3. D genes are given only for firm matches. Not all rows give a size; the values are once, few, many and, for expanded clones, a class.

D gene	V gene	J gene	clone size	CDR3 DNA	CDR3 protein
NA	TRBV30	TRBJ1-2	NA	TGTGCCTGGAGTGTACAGGCCGGAAGGGGCTACACCTTC	CAWSVQAGRGYTF
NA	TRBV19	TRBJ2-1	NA	TGTGCCAGTAGTTGGGGAGTGGTGGATGAGCAGTTCTTC	CASSWGVVDEQFF
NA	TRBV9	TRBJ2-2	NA	TGTGCCAGCAGCGCCCGGTCCTCGAACACCGGGGAGCTGTTTTTT	CASSARSSNTGELFF
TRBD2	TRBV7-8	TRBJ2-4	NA	TGTGCCAGCAGCTTACGCTCGGGGAGGGGTGACATTCAGTACTTC	CASSLRSGRGDIQYF
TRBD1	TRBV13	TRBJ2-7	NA	TGTGCCAGCAGCTACAGGGGATTATACGAGCAGTACTTC	CASSYRGLYEQYF
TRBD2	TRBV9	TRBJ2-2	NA	TGTGCCAGCAGCGTAGGCCCCAGCGGGAGTGGCGGGGAGCTGTTTTTT	CASSVGPSGSGGELFF
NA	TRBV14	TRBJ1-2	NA	TGTGCCAGCAGCCAAGACGGGCGGTACTATGGCTACACCTTC	CASSQDGRYYGYTF
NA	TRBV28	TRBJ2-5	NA	TGTGCCAGCAGTCGATCCGGCGGCCTGGAGACCCAGTACTTC	CASSRSGGLETQYF
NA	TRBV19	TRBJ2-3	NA	TGTGCCAGTAGTGCCGCGGGACGCGGGACCTCCGGGGAAGATACGCAGTATTTT	CASSAAGRGTSGEDTQYF
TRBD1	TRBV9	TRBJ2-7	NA	TGTGCCAGCAGCGTAGATGGGGGACAGGGGGTCTACGAGCAGTACTTC	CASSVDGGQGVYEQYF
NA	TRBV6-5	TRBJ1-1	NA	TGTGCCAGCAGTCAAGGTTACACTGAAGCTTTCTTT	CASSQGYTEAFF
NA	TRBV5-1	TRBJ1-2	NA	TGCGCCAGCAGCTTGAACCGGGACACGTCGAGCTACACCTTC	CASSLNRDTSSYTF
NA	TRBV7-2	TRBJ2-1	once	TGTGCCAGCAGCTTATTCGCTAGGAGTTCGTCTTGGGAGCAGTTCTTC	CASSLFARSSSWEQFF
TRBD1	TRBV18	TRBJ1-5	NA	TGTGCCAGCTCCCCTGACAGGGGGAATCAGCCCCAGCATTTT	CASSPDRGNQPQHF
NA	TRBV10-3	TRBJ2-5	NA	TGTGCCATCGGGTCCAACCAGGGGACCGCCTTTGGGACCCAGTACTTC	CAIGSNQGTAFGTQYF
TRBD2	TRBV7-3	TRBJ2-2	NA	TGTGCCAGCAGCCCAAGCGGGATGAACACCGGGGAGCTGTTTTTT	CASSPSGMNTGELFF
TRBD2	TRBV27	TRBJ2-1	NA	TGTGCCAGCAGTTTATCGCCCGCCTGGACTAGCGGGAGGAATGAGCAGTTCTTC	CASSLSPAWTSGRNEQFF
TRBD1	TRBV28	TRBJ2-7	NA	TGTGCCAGCAGTCTGACAGGGGGAAACAGCGAGCAGTACTTC	CASSLTGGNSEQYF
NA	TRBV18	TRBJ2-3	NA	TGTGCCAGCTCACCCTTAGCAGATACGCAGTATTTT	CASSPLADTQYF
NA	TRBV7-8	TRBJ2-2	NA	TGTGCCAGCAGCCGATCAACTTTAACGAACACCGGGGAGCTGTTTTTT	CASSRSTLTNTGELFF
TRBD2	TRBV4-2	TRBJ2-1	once	TGTGCCAGCAGCCCACTAGCGGGAGGCTACAATGAGCAGTTCTTC	CASSPLAGGYNEQFF
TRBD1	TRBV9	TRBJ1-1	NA	TGTGCCAGCAGCGCTGACAGGGATGTGAACACTGAAGCTTTCTTT	CASSADRDVNTEAFF
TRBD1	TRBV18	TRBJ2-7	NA	TGTGCCAGCTCACCGGACAGGTATAACGAGCAGTACTTC	CASSPDRYNEQYF
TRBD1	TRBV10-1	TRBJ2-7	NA	TGCGCCAGCAGTCGTGACAGGGTCGGTCTGTACGAGCAGTACTTC	CASSRDRVGLYEQYF
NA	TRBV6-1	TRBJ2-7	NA	TGTGCCAGCAGTCTTCACTCCCGCAACTACGAGCAGTACTTC	CASSLHSRNYEQYF
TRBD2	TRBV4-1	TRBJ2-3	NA	TGCGCCAGCAGCCTGGGACTAGCGGAAGATACGCAGTATTTT	CASSLGLAEDTQYF
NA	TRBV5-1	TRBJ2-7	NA	TGCGCCAGCAGCTCCGGGACATGGGCGTACGAGCAGTACTTC	CASSSGTWAYEQYF
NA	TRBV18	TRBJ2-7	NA	TGTGCCAGCTCCTCCTGGGCTACAGCGGTTTCCTACGAGCAGTACTTC	CASSSWATAVSYEQYF
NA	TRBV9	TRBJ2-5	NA	TGTGCCAGCAGCGTAAAATCTAGGGAAGAGACCCAGTACTTC	CASSVKSREETQYF
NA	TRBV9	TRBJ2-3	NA	TGTGCCAGCAGCCTAAGCTCTATTACCGCTAGCACAGATACGCAGTATTTT	CASSLSSITASTDTQYF
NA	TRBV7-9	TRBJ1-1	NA	TGTGCCAGCAGCTTAGTGCAGGGGAGTGAAGCTTTCTTT	CASSLVQGSEAFF
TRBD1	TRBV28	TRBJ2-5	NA	TGTGCCAGCAGGCACCCACAGGGGGCCCCGCTGGGAGAGACCCAGTACTTC	CASRHPQGAPLGETQYF
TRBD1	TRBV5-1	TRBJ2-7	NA	TGCGCCAGCAGCCGACGACCGGGACAGGGGACTTCCTACGAGCAGTACTTC	CASSRRPGQGTSYEQYF
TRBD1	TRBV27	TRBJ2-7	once	TGTGCCAGCAGTTTGACAGGGATGGACTACGAGCAGTACTTC	CASSLTGMDYEQYF
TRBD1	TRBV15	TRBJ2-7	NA	TGTGCCACCAGCAGAGAGGTGTTGGACAGGTTGTACTTC	CATSREVLDRLYF